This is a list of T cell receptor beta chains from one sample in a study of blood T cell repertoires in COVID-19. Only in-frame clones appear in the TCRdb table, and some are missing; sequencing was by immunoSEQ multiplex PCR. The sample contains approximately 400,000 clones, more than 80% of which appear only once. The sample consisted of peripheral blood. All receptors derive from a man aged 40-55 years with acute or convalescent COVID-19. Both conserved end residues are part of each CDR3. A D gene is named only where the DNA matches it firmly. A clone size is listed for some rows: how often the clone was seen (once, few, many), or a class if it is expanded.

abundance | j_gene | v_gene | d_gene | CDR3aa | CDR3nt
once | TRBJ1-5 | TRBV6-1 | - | CASSGTVGRGNQPQHF | TGTGCCAGCAGTGGGACAGTGGGCCGGGGCAATCAGCCCCAGCATTTT
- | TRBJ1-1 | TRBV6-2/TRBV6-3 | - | CASSYYRGRPNTEAFF | TGTGCCAGCAGTTATTACCGAGGCAGACCGAACACTGAAGCTTTCTTT
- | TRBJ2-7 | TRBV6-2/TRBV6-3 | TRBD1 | CASSHPDRDSYEQYF | TGTGCCAGCAGTCACCCGGACAGGGACTCCTACGAGCAGTACTTC
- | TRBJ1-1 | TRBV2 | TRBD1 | CASRRTGGIEGTEAFF | TGTGCCAGCAGACGGACAGGGGGCATCGAGGGTACTGAAGCTTTCTTT
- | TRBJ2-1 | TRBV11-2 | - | CASSLKPDSSYNEQFF | TGTGCCAGCAGCTTAAAACCGGACAGTTCCTACAATGAGCAGTTCTTC
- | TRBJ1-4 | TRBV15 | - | CATSRDRVKSEKLFF | TGTGCCACCAGCAGAGACAGGGTCAAGAGTGAAAAACTGTTTTTT
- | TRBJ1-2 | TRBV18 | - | CASSPRSGFVANYGYTF | TGTGCCAGCTCACCACGTTCAGGGTTTGTAGCTAACTATGGCTACACCTTC
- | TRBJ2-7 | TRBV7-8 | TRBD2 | CASSARLAGGFYEQYF | TGTGCCAGCAGCGCGAGACTAGCGGGAGGGTTTTACGAGCAGTACTTC
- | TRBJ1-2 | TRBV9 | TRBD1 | CASSVARDRYYGYTF | TGTGCCAGCAGCGTAGCTCGGGACAGATATTATGGCTACACCTTC
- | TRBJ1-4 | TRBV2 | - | CASSDGGQREKLFF | TGTGCCAGCAGTGACGGGGGGCAGAGGGAAAAACTGTTTTTT
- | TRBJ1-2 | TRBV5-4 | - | CASNTDTFYGYTF | TGTGCCAGCAACACTGACACATTCTATGGCTACACCTTC
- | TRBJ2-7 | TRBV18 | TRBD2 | CASSRPPGLQNYEQYF | TGTGCCAGCTCACGACCGCCGGGACTACAGAACTACGAGCAGTACTTC
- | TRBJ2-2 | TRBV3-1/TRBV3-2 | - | CASRGHTGELFF | TGTGCCAGCAGGGGGCACACCGGGGAGCTGTTTTTT
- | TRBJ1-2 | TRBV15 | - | CATSRDWGRGNYGYTF | TGTGCCACCAGCAGAGATTGGGGGAGGGGTAACTATGGCTACACCTTC
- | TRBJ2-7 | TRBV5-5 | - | CASSLVPERDEQYF | TGTGCCAGCAGCTTGGTTCCCGAACGGGACGAGCAGTACTTC
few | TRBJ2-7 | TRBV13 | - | CASSLTRVSGYEQYF | TGTGCCAGCAGCCTGACTCGAGTGTCTGGGTACGAGCAGTACTTC
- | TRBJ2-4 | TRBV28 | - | CASSQQGTIQYF | TGTGCCAGCAGTCAACAGGGGACTATTCAGTACTTC
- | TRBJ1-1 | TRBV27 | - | CASRPSGNTEAFF | TGTGCCAGCAGACCTTCAGGGAACACTGAAGCTTTCTTT
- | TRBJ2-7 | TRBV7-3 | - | CASSLGGSEYEQYF | TGTGCCAGCAGCTTAGGAGGCAGCGAGTACGAGCAGTACTTC
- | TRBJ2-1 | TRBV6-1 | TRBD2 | CASSEGLAGGPSPHEQFF | TGTGCCAGCAGTGAAGGCCTAGCGGGAGGCCCCTCCCCCCATGAGCAGTTCTTC
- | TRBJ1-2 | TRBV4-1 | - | CASSLRTADNYGYTF | TGCGCCAGCAGCCTTAGGACAGCCGATAACTATGGCTACACCTTC
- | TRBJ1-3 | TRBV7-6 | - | CASSLGLRASGNTIYF | TGTGCCAGCAGCTTAGGTCTGCGGGCCTCTGGAAACACCATATATTTT
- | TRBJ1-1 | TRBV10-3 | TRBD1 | CATHRGWPPDTEAFF | TGTGCCACCCACAGGGGGTGGCCCCCCGACACTGAAGCTTTCTTT
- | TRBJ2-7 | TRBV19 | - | CASSIAGNSYEQYF | TGTGCCAGTAGTATAGCGGGGAACTCCTACGAGCAGTACTTC
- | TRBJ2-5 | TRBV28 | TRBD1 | CASSSDRAQYF | TGTGCCAGCAGTTCCGACAGGGCCCAGTACTTC
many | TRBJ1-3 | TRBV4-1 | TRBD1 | CASSQDRQGRGIYF | TGCGCCAGCAGCCAAGATCGACAGGGCCGCGGAATATATTTT
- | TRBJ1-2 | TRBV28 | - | CASSPWGVSYGYTF | TGTGCCAGCAGTCCTTGGGGGGTTTCCTATGGCTACACCTTC
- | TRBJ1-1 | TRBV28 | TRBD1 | CASSLGQTNTEAFF | TGTGCCAGCAGTCTGGGACAGACTAACACTGAAGCTTTCTTT
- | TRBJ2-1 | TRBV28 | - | CASSPRGGKTNEQFF | TGTGCCAGCAGCCCCAGGGGAGGGAAAACGAATGAGCAGTTCTTC
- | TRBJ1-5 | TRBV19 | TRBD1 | CASGQGGNQPQHF | TGTGCCAGTGGACAGGGTGGCAATCAGCCCCAGCATTTT
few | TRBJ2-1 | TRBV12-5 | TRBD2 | CASGLVGSGRALNEQFF | TGTGCTAGTGGTTTGGTGGGTAGCGGGAGGGCCTTGAATGAGCAGTTCTTC
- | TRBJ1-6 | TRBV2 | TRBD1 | CASTWDRNNSPLHF | TGTGCCAGCACTTGGGACAGGAATAATTCACCCCTCCACTTT
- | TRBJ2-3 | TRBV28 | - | CASSFQGTDTQYF | TGTGCCAGCAGTTTCCAGGGGACAGATACGCAGTATTTT
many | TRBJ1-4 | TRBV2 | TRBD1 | CASSADRGVTNEKLFF | TGTGCCAGCAGCGCGGACAGGGGGGTAACTAATGAAAAACTGTTTTTT
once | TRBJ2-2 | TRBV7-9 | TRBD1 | CASSSTLDRGPIGELFF | TGTGCCAGCAGCTCGACCCTGGACAGGGGGCCCATCGGGGAGCTGTTTTTT
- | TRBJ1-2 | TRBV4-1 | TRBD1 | CASSHDGTGNYGYTF | TGCGCCAGCAGCCATGACGGGACAGGGAACTATGGCTACACCTTC
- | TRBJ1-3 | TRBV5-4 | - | CASSPDLASGNTIYF | TGTGCCAGCAGCCCGGACCTAGCTTCTGGAAACACCATATATTTT
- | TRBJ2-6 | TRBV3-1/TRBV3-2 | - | CASSPIQGSGANVLTF | TGTGCCAGCAGTCCTATCCAGGGGTCTGGGGCCAACGTCCTGACTTTC
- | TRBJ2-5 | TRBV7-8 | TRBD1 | CASSPQTGEETQYF | TGTGCCAGCAGCCCCCAGACAGGGGAAGAGACCCAGTACTTC
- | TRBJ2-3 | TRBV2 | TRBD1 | CASSGGTGNTDTQYF | TGTGCCAGCAGTGGCGGGACAGGGAACACAGATACGCAGTATTTT
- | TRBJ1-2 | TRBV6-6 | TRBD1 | CASSPGQPNYGYTF | TGTGCCAGCAGTCCGGGACAGCCTAACTATGGCTACACCTTC
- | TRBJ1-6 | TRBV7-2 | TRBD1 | CASSLRGQGAGNSPLHF | TGTGCCAGCAGCTTAAGGGGACAGGGGGCCGGTAATTCACCCCTCCACTTT
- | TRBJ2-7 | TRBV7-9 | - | CASSLDGVTYEQYF | TGTGCCAGCAGCTTAGACGGGGTTACCTACGAGCAGTACTTC
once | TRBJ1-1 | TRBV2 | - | CASRGVYEAFF | TGTGCCAGCAGGGGAGTATATGAAGCTTTCTTT
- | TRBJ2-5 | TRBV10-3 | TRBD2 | CAISGTSGAQETQYF | TGTGCCATCAGTGGAACTAGCGGGGCCCAAGAGACCCAGTACTTC
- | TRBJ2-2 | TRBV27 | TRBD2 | CASTTSGRASVGGTGELFF | TGTGCCAGCACGACTAGCGGGAGGGCATCCGTTGGGGGCACCGGGGAGCTGTTTTTT
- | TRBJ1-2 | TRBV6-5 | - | CASSPHLTYGYTF | TGTGCCAGCAGTCCACATTTGACTTATGGCTACACCTTC
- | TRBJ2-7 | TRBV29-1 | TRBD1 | CSVVWDRVGYEQYF | TGCAGCGTTGTTTGGGACAGGGTAGGGTACGAGCAGTACTTC
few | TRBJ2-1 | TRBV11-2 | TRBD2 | CASSLLAGGPYEQFF | TGTGCCAGCAGCTTACTAGCGGGAGGGCCCTATGAGCAGTTCTTC
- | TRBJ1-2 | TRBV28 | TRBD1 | CASSLQGASGYTF | TGTGCCAGCAGTTTACAGGGGGCGAGTGGCTACACCTTC
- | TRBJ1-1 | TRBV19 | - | CASSNQGGNTEAFF | TGTGCCAGTAGTAATCAGGGTGGTAACACTGAAGCTTTCTTT
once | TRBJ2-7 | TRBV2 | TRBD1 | CASSEGRRTGRGEQYF | TGTGCCAGCAGTGAGGGTAGAAGGACAGGGAGAGGCGAGCAGTACTTC
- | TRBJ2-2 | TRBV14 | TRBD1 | CASSGQGALTGELFF | TGTGCCAGCAGCGGACAGGGTGCACTCACCGGGGAGCTGTTTTTT
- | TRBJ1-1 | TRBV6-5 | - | CASSRGGRTEAFF | TGTGCCAGCAGCCGGGGGGGTAGGACTGAAGCTTTCTTT